This T cell receptor beta chain was identified during a study of response to subunit inactivated influenza vaccine. Trimming cost V 5 bases and J 3 bases; bases outside gene matches: 5. This CDR3 is built from 15 residues. CDR1 and CDR2 (germline): LGHDT, YNNKEL (reference sequence). A single record per CDR3 protein comes from TCRdb applying MiXCR to the RT-PCR reads. The table has about 540,000 distinct CDR3 sequences, roughly 23% seen once. This clonotype has only a few counts. The same data also contributed to another study, on T cells expressing NK-cell markers. That source notes: Making the TCR beta cDNA relied on 5'RACE template switching with UMIs. Researchers got TCR beta repertoires out of sorted CD3+CD56+NKG2C+, CD3+CD56+NKG2C- and CD3+CD56-NKG2C+ T cells. In a few donors, dominant clonotypes made up about 25-60.1% of CD3+CD56-NKG2C+ cells. HCMV specificity of the expanded NKG2C+ T cell clones stayed unclear.

This TCR derives from a man aged 50-60 years who received an inactivated influenza vaccine. The specimen was CD4+ T cells sorted from PBMCs, collected 11 to 12 days after vaccination. The genes are TRBV3-1 and TRBJ2-7; 12 positions agree with TRBD1. In DNA form, the CDR3 reads TGTGCCAGCAGCGTTGGGACAGGGGGCTTCTACGAGCAGTACTTC. It is translated as CASSVGTGGFYEQYF.